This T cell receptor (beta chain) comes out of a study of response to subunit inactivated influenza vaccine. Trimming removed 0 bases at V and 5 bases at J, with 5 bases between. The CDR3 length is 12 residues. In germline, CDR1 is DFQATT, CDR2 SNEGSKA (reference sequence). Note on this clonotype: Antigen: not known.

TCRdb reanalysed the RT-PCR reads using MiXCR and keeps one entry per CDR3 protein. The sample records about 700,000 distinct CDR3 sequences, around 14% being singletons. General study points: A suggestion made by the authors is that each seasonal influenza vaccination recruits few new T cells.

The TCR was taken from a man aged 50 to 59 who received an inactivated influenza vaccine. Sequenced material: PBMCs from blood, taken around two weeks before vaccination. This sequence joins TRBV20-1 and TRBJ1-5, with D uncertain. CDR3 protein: CSARDYHQPQHF. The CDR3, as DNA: TGCAGTGCTAGAGATTATCATCAGCCCCAGCATTTT.